The rows below give T cell receptor beta chains drawn from one sample of a study of post-analysis software for immune sequencing data. TCRdb fed the PCR reads into MiXCR, producing one record per CDR3 protein. The sample contains some 260,000 distinct CDR3 sequences, about 40% of which appear only once. Material for sequencing was blood. Every receptor here comes from a girl between 10 and 17 years old with multiple sclerosis. Both conserved end residues are part of each CDR3. Each record gives: CDR3 DNA, CDR3 protein, clone size, V gene, J gene, D gene. A D gene is named only where the DNA matches it firmly. Rows may omit the clone size; those that give it use once, few, many or a size class.

TGCAGTGCTAGAGAAAACCTTCTCGGGACTAATGAAAAACTGTTTTTT,CSARENLLGTNEKLFF,many,TRBV20-1,TRBJ1-4,NA
TGCAGTGCTAGAGAGCCCCTACCCAAAAGCGGGAGTCCCGAGCAGTTCTTC,CSAREPLPKSGSPEQFF,NA,TRBV20-1,TRBJ2-1,TRBD2
TGCGCCAGCAGCCCCCGTTTCGCTGAGAGCTATGGCTACACCTTC,CASSPRFAESYGYTF,many,TRBV4-1,TRBJ1-2,NA
TGCGCCAGCAGCCAGACACTGGACGGCGATGAGCAGTTCTTC,CASSQTLDGDEQFF,NA,TRBV4-1,TRBJ2-1,NA
TGTGCCAGCAGCCCGGGACAGCTACGACCTAACTATGGCTACACCTTC,CASSPGQLRPNYGYTF,many,TRBV7-2,TRBJ1-2,TRBD1
TGTGCCACCAGTGAGTCGGGACTAGCGGGAGCCGGGGAGCTGTTTTTT,CATSESGLAGAGELFF,few,TRBV24-1,TRBJ2-2,TRBD2
TGTGCCAGCAGTCGCATACTAGCGGACAACAATGAGCAGTTCTTC,CASSRILADNNEQFF,many,TRBV12-3/TRBV12-4,TRBJ2-1,TRBD2
TGCAGCGTTGAATGGAGGCCCAACATTCAGTACTTC,CSVEWRPNIQYF,many,TRBV29-1,TRBJ2-4,NA
TGCGCCAGCAGCTTGTCTGGGACAGGATACACCTTC,CASSLSGTGYTF,NA,TRBV5-1,TRBJ1-2,TRBD1
TGTGCCAGCAGCTCCAAGCTGGCTAGCGGGAATGAGCAGTTCTTC,CASSSKLASGNEQFF,few,TRBV7-9,TRBJ2-1,TRBD2
TGTGCCAGCAGTTTGCCGGGGCCCGGGGCCAACGTCCTGACTTTC,CASSLPGPGANVLTF,few,TRBV28,TRBJ2-6,NA
TGTGCCAGCACCTTACCCGGCACAGATACGCAGTATTTT,CASTLPGTDTQYF,few,TRBV25-1,TRBJ2-3,NA
TGCAGTGCTCCCCGCGACAGGGGACGAGACAATGAGCAGTTCTTC,CSAPRDRGRDNEQFF,many,TRBV20-1,TRBJ2-1,TRBD1
TGTGCCAGCAGTCCCAGGGGTCCTGGAAACACCATATATTTT,CASSPRGPGNTIYF,NA,TRBV12-3/TRBV12-4,TRBJ1-3,NA
TGCAGTGCTAGAGATCCGGCTAGCGGGAGCCATGGGCAGTTCTTC,CSARDPASGSHGQFF,many,TRBV20-1,TRBJ2-1,TRBD2
TGTGCCAGTAGTAAGGTCACGGGGGAGCTGTTTTTT,CASSKVTGELFF,NA,TRBV19,TRBJ2-2,NA
TGTGCCAGCAGTTCTAGTAGCGGGGGGTTAGAGACCCAGTACTTC,CASSSSSGGLETQYF,many,TRBV12-3/TRBV12-4,TRBJ2-5,TRBD2
TGTGCCAGCAGCCCCAGACCGGGGAACACTGAAGCTTTCTTT,CASSPRPGNTEAFF,few,TRBV3-1,TRBJ1-1,NA
TGTGCCAGCAGTTCCGGGACCCTAGTCCAAGAGACCCAGTACTTC,CASSSGTLVQETQYF,many,TRBV28,TRBJ2-5,NA
TGCAGTGCTACTCCTACAGGGGAATCGGTCACAGATACGCAGTATTTT,CSATPTGESVTDTQYF,many,TRBV20-1,TRBJ2-3,TRBD1
TGTGCCAGCGGTTCACCCACCGACAGCGAGCAGTACTTC,CASGSPTDSEQYF,many,TRBV28,TRBJ2-7,NA
TGTGCCAGCAGTTTAAAGGGGAACTGGGACTATGGCTACACCTTC,CASSLKGNWDYGYTF,NA,TRBV12-3/TRBV12-4,TRBJ1-2,NA
TGTGCCAGCAGTTCCCGAAAAGGCTACAATGAGCAGTACTTC,CASSSRKGYNEQYF,NA,TRBV12-3/TRBV12-4,TRBJ2-5,NA
TGTGCCAGCAGCCCACAGGGGGGGACTGAAGCTTTCTTT,CASSPQGGTEAFF,many,TRBV3-1,TRBJ1-1,TRBD1
TGTGCCAGCAGTTACTTACAGTCCACAAGGACGGAGACCCAGTACTTC,CASSYLQSTRTETQYF,NA,TRBV6-5,TRBJ2-5,NA
TGTGCCAGCAGTGAACCGAGGGTCCAAGGGACCCAGTACTTC,CASSEPRVQGTQYF,NA,TRBV25-1,TRBJ2-5,NA
TGTGCCAGCAGTCGAGGGAGGTTGGAGCAAGAGACCCAGTACTTC,CASSRGRLEQETQYF,many,TRBV12-3/TRBV12-4,TRBJ2-5,NA
TGTGCCAGCAGCTTTGGCGGGAGTGGGTCCTACGAGCAGTACTTC,CASSFGGSGSYEQYF,NA,TRBV7-2,TRBJ2-7,TRBD2
TGCAGTGCTAGAGACCGCGGGAGCTCTGGAAACACCATATATTTT,CSARDRGSSGNTIYF,NA,TRBV20-1,TRBJ1-3,NA
TGCAGTGCCCAAGGGGCAGGGACTGGGAATAATTCACCCCTCCACTTT,CSAQGAGTGNNSPLHF,few,TRBV20-1,TRBJ1-6,NA
TGCAGTGCCCCTAGCGGGGGGGCTCCCTACAATGAGCAGTTCTTC,CSAPSGGAPYNEQFF,NA,TRBV20-1,TRBJ2-1,TRBD2
TGTGCCACCAGCAGTGGAGTATCCTCCTACAATGAGCAGTTCTTC,CATSSGVSSYNEQFF,many,TRBV15,TRBJ2-1,NA
TGTGCCAGCAGCCCGGGGAGAAACACTGAAGCTTTCTTT,CASSPGRNTEAFF,many,TRBV18,TRBJ1-1,NA